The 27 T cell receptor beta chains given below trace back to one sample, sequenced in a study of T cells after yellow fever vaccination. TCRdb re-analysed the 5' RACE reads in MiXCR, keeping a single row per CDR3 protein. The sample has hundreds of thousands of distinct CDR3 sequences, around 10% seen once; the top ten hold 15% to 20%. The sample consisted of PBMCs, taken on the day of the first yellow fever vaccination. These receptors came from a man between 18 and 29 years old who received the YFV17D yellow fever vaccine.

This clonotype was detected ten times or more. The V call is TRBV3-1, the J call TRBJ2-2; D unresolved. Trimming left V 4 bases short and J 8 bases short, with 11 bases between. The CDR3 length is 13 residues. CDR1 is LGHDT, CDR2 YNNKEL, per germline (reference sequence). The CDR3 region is CASSLRVSGELFF. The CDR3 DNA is TGTGCCAGCAGCCTAAGAGTATCGGGGGAGCTGTTTTTT.

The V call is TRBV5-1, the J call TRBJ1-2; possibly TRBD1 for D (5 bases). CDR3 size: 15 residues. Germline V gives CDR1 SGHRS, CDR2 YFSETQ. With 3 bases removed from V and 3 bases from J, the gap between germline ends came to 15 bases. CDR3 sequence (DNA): TGCGCCAGCAGCTGGGGTCCTGACAGTCACTATGGCTACACCTTC. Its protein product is CASSWGPDSHYGYTF.

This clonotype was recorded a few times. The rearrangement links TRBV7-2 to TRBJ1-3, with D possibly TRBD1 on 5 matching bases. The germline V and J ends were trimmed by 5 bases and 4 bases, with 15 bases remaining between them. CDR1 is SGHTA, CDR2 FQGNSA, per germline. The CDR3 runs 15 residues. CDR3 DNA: TGTGCCAGCAGCCAAGTGGCGGGACGAGGAAACACCATATATTTT. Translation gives CASSQVAGRGNTIYF.

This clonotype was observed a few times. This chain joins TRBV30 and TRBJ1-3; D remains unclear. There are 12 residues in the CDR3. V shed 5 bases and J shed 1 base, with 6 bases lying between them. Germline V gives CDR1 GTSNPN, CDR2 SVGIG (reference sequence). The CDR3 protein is CAWRWSGNTIYF. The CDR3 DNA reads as TGTGCCTGGCGATGGTCTGGAAACACCATATATTTT.

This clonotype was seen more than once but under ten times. The CDR3 region is CASSQERGFNEQFF. In DNA form, the CDR3 reads TGCGCCAGCAGCCAAGAGAGGGGGTTCAATGAGCAGTTCTTC. This chain connects TRBV4-1 to TRBJ2-1, with TRBD1 as a possible D gene (6 bases). The V gene lost 0 bases and the J gene lost 6 bases, with 9 bases spanning the gap. Germline loops: CDR1 MGHRA, CDR2 YSYEKL. The CDR3 covers 14 residues.

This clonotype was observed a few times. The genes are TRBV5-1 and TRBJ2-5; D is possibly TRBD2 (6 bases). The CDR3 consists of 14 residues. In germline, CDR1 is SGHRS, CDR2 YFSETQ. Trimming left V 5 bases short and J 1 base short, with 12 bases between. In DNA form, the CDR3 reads TGCGCCAGCAGTTCCTTAGCGGTCCAAGAGACCCAGTACTTC. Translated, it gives CASSSLAVQETQYF.

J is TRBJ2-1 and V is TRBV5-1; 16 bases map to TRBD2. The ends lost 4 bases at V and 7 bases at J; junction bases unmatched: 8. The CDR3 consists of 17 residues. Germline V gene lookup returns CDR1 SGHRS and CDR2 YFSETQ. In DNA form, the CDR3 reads TGCGCCAGCAGCCCCCCAGGGACTAGCGGGGGGGGTAATGAGCAGTTCTTC. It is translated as CASSPPGTSGGGNEQFF.

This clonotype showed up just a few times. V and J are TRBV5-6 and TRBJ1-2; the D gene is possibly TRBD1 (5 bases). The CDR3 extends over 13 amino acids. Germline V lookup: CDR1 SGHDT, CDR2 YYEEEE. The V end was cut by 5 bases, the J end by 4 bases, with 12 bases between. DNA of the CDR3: TGTGCCAGCAGTCTTGACAGAGTCTATGGCTACACCTTC. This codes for CASSLDRVYGYTF.

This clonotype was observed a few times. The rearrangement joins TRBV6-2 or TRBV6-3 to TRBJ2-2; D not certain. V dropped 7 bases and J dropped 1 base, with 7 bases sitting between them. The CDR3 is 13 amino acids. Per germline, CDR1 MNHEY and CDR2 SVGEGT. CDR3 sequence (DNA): TGTGCCAGCACGGGCGAGAACACCGGGGAGCTGTTTTTT. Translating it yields CASTGENTGELFF.

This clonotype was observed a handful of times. For the CDR3, the DNA is TGCAGCGTTGAAGATCAAGGGGAGAGCTCCTACAATGAGCAGTTCTTC. Amino acid sequence: CSVEDQGESSYNEQFF. The rearrangement links TRBV29-1 to TRBJ2-1, with D perhaps TRBD1 or TRBD2 (5 bases each). This CDR3 is built from 16 residues. CDR1 and CDR2 from the germline V gene are SQVTM and ANQGSEA. V lost 0 bases, J lost 0 bases, and 12 bases lay in between.

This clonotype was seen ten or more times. The CDR3 region has the DNA TGCGCCAGCAGCTTGGACCGGGGAGGTGGGGCCAACGTCCTGACTTTC. Translation: CASSLDRGGGANVLTF. This chain connects TRBV5-1 to TRBJ2-6, with D tentatively TRBD2 (6 bases). From germline, CDR1 is SGHRS and CDR2 YFSETQ. The CDR3 is made up of 16 amino acids. V lost 0 bases and J 3 bases, leaving 10 bases between the germline ends.

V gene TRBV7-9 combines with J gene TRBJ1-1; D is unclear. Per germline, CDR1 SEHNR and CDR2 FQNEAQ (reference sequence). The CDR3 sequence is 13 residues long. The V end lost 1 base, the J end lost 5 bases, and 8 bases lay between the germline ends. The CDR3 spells CASSLEGTTEAFF. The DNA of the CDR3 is TGTGCCAGCAGCTTAGAGGGAACGACTGAAGCTTTCTTT.

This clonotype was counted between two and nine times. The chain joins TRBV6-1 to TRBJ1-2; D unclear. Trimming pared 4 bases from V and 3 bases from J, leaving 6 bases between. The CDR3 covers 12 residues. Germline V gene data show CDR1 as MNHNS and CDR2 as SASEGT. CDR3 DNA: TGTGCCAGCAGTGCTTTAGACTATGGCTACACCTTC. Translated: CASSALDYGYTF.

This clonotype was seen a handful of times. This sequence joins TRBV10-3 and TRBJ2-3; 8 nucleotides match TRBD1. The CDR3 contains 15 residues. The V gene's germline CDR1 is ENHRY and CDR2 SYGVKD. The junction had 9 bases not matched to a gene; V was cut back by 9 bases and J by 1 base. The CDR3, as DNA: TGTGCCATAAATCAAGGACAGGGCGGCACAGATACGCAGTATTTT. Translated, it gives CAINQGQGGTDTQYF.

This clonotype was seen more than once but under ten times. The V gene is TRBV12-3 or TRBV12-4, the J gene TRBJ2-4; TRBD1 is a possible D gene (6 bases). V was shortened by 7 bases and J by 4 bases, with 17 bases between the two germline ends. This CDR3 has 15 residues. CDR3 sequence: CASTRGWDIKNIQYF. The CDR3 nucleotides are TGTGCCAGCACACGAGGGTGGGACATAAAAAACATTCAGTACTTC.

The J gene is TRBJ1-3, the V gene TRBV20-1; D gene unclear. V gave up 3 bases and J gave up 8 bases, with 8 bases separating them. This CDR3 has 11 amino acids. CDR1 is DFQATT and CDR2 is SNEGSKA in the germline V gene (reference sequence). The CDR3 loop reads CSARNRHTIYF. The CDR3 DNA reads TGCAGTGCTAGGAACCGGCACACCATATATTTT.

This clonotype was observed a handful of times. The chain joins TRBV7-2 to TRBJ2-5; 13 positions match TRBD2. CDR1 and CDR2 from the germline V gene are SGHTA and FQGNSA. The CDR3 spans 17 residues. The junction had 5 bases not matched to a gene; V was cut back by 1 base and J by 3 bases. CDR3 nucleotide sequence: TGTGCCAGCAGCTTAGTGCGACTAGCGGGGGGTAAAGAGACCCAGTACTTC. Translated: CASSLVRLAGGKETQYF. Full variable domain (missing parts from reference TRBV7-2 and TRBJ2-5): GAGVSQSPSNKVTEKGKDVELRCDPISGHTALYWYRQSLGQGLEFLIYFQGNSAPDKSGLPSDRFSAERTGGSVSTLTIQRTQQEDSAVYLCASSLVRLAGGKETQYFGPGTRLLVL.

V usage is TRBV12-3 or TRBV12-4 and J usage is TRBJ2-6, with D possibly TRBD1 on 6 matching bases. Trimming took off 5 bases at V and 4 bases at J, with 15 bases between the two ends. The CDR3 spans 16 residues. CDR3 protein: CASSLGDIAGANVLTF. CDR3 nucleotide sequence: TGTGCCAGCAGTCTGGGGGACATCGCGGGGGCCAACGTCCTGACTTTC.

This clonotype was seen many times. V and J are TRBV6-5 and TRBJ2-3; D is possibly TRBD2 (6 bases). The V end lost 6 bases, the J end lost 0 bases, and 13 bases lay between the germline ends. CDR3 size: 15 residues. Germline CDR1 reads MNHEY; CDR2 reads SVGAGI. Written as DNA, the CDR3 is TGTGCCAGCAGCTACGGGGGAGCTAGCACAGATACGCAGTATTTT. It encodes CASSYGGASTDTQYF.

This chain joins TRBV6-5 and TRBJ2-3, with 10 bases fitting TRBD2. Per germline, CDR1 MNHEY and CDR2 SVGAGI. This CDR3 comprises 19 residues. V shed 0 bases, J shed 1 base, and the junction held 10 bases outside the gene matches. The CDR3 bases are TGTGCCAGCAGTTACTCGGCTAGCGGGGGAAGGTCCGGCACAGATACGCAGTATTTT. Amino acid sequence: CASSYSASGGRSGTDTQYF.

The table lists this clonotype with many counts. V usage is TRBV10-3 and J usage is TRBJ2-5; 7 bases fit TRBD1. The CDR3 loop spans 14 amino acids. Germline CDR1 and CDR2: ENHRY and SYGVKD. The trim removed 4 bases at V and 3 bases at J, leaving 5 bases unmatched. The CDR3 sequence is CAISAGQQKETQYF. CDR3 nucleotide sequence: TGTGCCATCAGTGCGGGACAGCAAAAAGAGACCCAGTACTTC.

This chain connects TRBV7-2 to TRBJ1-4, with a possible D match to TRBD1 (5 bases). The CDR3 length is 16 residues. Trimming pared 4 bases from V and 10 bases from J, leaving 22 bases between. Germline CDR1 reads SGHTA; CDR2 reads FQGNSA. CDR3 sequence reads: CASSWGGSVKGGKLFF. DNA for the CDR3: TGTGCCAGCAGCTGGGGCGGTTCCGTTAAGGGAGGAAAACTGTTTTTT.

The CDR3 protein is CASSFRTNPPYNEQFF. CDR3 DNA sequence: TGTGCCAGCAGCTTTAGGACGAACCCCCCCTACAATGAGCAGTTCTTC. This chain joins TRBV7-3 and TRBJ2-1; D is uncertain. V was shortened by 3 bases and J by 2 bases, with 14 bases between the two germline ends. This CDR3 region has 16 residues. CDR1 is SGHTA and CDR2 is FQGTGA in the germline V gene.

CDR3 sequence (DNA): TGTGCCTGGAGTTTGTCAGGGGGCACAGATACGCAGTATTTT. Translating it yields CAWSLSGGTDTQYF. The chain carries TRBV30 and TRBJ2-3; perhaps TRBD1 as D (6 bases). The V end lost 2 bases, the J end lost 1 base, and 10 bases lay between the germline ends. The CDR3 is made up of 14 amino acids. Germline CDR1 is GTSNPN and CDR2 is SVGIG (reference sequence). The full variable domain, with the rest looked up from reference TRBV30 and TRBJ2-3, is SQTIHQWPATLVQPVGSPLSLECTVEGTSNPNLYWYRQAAGRGLQLLFYSVGIGQISSEVPQNLSASRPQDRQFILSSKKLLLSDSGFYLCAWSLSGGTDTQYFGPGTRLTVL.

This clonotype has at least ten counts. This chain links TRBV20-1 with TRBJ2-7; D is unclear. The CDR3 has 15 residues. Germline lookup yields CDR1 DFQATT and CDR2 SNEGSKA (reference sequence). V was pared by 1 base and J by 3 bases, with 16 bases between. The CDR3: CSARVFQTLSYEQYF. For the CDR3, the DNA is TGCAGTGCTAGAGTGTTCCAGACGTTAAGCTACGAGCAGTACTTC.

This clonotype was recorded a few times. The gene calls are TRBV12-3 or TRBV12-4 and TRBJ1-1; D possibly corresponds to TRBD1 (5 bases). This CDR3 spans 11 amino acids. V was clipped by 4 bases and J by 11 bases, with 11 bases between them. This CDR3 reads CASSSGPDAFF. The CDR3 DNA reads TGTGCCAGCAGTTCAGGGCCGGATGCTTTCTTT.

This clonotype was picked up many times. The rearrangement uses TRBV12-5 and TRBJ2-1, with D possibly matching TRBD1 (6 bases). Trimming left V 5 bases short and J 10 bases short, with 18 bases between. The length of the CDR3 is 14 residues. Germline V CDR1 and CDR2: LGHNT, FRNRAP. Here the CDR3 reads CASGPPPQGSEQFF. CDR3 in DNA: TGTGCTAGTGGTCCACCCCCACAGGGTTCAGAGCAGTTCTTC.